This TCR beta chain derives from a study of blood T cell repertoires in COVID-19. Germline CDR1 SGDLS, CDR2 YYNGEE. V gave up 3 bases and J gave up 6 bases, with 12 bases separating them. This CDR3 has 14 amino acids. Using immunoSEQ multiplex PCR, the repertoire was profiled, and TCRdb retains in-frame clones only, with some absent. Of about 66,000 clones listed, 85% to 90% were seen once; the top ten hold roughly 7%. V usage is TRBV9 and J usage is TRBJ2-2; D not certain. The sequencing input was peripheral blood. This clonotype was obtained from a man aged 45-60 years with active COVID-19. The CDR3 bases are TGTGCCAGCAGCGCCTCCCTAGTACCCGGGGAGCTGTTTTTT. Translating gives CASSASLVPGELFF.